This T cell receptor (beta chain) appears in the sequencing data of a study of regulatory T cells in long-lasting Graves disease. Study results and caveats: Between persistent patients, roughly 2,600 public clonotypes were shared, exceeding the 950 to 1,000 shared between new patients.

There are 15 residues in the CDR3. The V end was cut by 5 bases, the J end by 5 bases, with 15 bases between. The germline gives CDR1 MDHEN, CDR2 SYDVKM. Arm-PCR with iRepertoire HTBI primers amplified the CDR3 regions for these TCR beta libraries. Each CDR3 protein is one row after TCRdb ran MiXCR on the multiplex PCR reads. In the table there are 400,000 or so distinct CDR3 sequences, less than 25% of which are singletons. Stated time point: persistent/refractory GD, antithyroid drugs over 5 years with positive TRAb. From RNA extracted from PBMCs, the TCR library was made. The authors diagnosed Graves' disease using American Thyroid Association guidelines. This clonotype was picked up many times. The antigen remains undetermined.

This TCR was sampled from a female donor with Graves disease. V usage is TRBV28 and J usage is TRBJ2-2, with D possibly matching TRBD2 (5 bases). This sample comprised peripheral blood mononuclear cells (PBMCs), obtained when the disease was refractory, from a patient treated with antithyroid drugs. CDR3 sequence: CASSPLGPGTGELFF. DNA for the CDR3: TGTGCCAGCAGTCCACTAGGCCCGGGGACCGGGGAGCTGTTTTTT.